The 13 T cell receptor beta chains given below trace back to one sample, sequenced in a study of lymphopenia after photon versus proton radiotherapy (dated by TCRdb to between 2018 and 2021). The protocol used for the library was the immunoSEQ multiplex PCR assay. TCRdb limited this immuneACCESS table to in-frame rearrangements with V and J called. A share of clones is missing; checked studies link under half to unresolved V genes, and the rest is unexplained. Here the sample has some 55,000 clones; more than 70% occur a single time. The leading ten clones occupy less than 30% of the sample. Sequencing used peripheral blood, obtained from a patient treated with photon-based radiotherapy. Receptors originate from a man between 45 and 60 years old with gastric cancer.

V gene TRBV7-2 combines with J gene TRBJ1-1; D is unclear. V was shortened by 0 bases and J by 0 bases, with 8 bases between the two germline ends. CDR3 length equals 15 residues. Germline loops: CDR1 SGHTA, CDR2 FQGNSA. In nucleotides, the CDR3 is TGTGCCAGCAGCTTAGCTCGCGGTTTGAACACTGAAGCTTTCTTT. This translates into CASSLARGLNTEAFF.

The genes are TRBV6-5 and TRBJ2-3; TRBD2 might be the D (6 bases). Trimming pared 5 bases from V and 9 bases from J, leaving 12 bases between. The germline V gene encodes CDR1 MNHEY and CDR2 SVGAGI. The CDR3 sequence is 12 residues long. The CDR3 loop reads CASSDGGTTQYF. The CDR3 DNA follows: TGTGCCAGCAGTGATGGAGGGACCACGCAGTATTTT.

The chain uses TRBV28 and TRBJ1-1; perhaps TRBD1 as D (6 bases). The V gene's germline CDR1 is MDHEN and CDR2 SYDVKM. This CDR3 region has 14 residues. With 2 bases removed from V and 1 base from J, the gap between germline ends came to 8 bases. CDR3 loop: CASSLDRRNTEAFF. CDR3 coding DNA: TGTGCCAGCAGTTTAGACAGGAGGAACACTGAAGCTTTCTTT. Using reference TRBV28 and TRBJ1-1 for the parts outside the CDR3, the full variable domain is DVKVTQSSRYLVKRTGEKVFLECVQDMDHENMFWYRQDPGLGLRLIYFSYDVKMKEKGDIPEGYSVSREKKERFSLILESASTNQTSMYLCASSLDRRNTEAFFGQGTRLTVV.

V gene TRBV19 combines with J gene TRBJ2-1; TRBD2 aligns across 9 bases. Germline CDR1 reads LNHDA; CDR2 reads SQIVND (reference sequence). After removal of 4 bases from V and 3 bases from J, the junction contained 4 bases not matched to a gene. This CDR3 is 15 amino acids long. CDR3 coding DNA: TGTGCCAGTAGTAGGCGGGAGGGGGGCTACAATGAGCAGTTCTTC. Protein sequence: CASSRREGGYNEQFF. The whole variable domain, remainder taken from reference TRBV19 and TRBJ2-1, is DGGITQSPKYLFRKEGQNVTLSCEQNLNHDAMYWYRQDPGQGLRLIYYSQIVNDFQKGDIAEGYSVSREKKESFPLTVTSAQKNPTAFYLCASSRREGGYNEQFFGPGTRLTVL.

V gene TRBV6-5 combines with J gene TRBJ1-1, with D possibly matching TRBD1 (6 bases). CDR1 and CDR2 from the germline V gene are MNHEY and SVGAGI. This CDR3 contains 15 residues. Between the trimmed V and J ends, which lost 6 bases and 3 bases, there was a span of 17 bases. Written as DNA, the CDR3 is TGTGCCAGCAGGACCCTGTTAGGACAGTACACTGAAGCTTTCTTT. Residues: CASRTLLGQYTEAFF.

The V gene is TRBV27, the J gene TRBJ2-3; 11 positions agree with TRBD2. CDR1 is MNHEY, CDR2 SMNVEV, per germline (reference sequence). The CDR3 contains 19 residues. J gave up 0 bases and V 7 bases, and 15 bases lay outside the gene matches. CDR3 protein: CASTERGTSGSGSTDTQYF. Here the CDR3 DNA reads TGTGCCAGCACTGAAAGGGGGACTAGCGGAAGCGGTAGCACAGATACGCAGTATTTT.

The chain recombines TRBV29-1 with TRBJ2-1; 8 nucleotides agree with TRBD2. The germline V gene has CDR1 SQVTM and CDR2 ANQGSEA. The CDR3 loop spans 15 amino acids. The V gene end was trimmed by 6 bases and the J gene end by 4 bases; junction bases not matched to a gene: 11. The CDR3, as DNA: TGCAGCGTCCAAAAGGTGGGACTAGGGTACAATGAGCAGTTCTTC. This codes for CSVQKVGLGYNEQFF.

The chain carries TRBV7-3 and TRBJ2-3, with a weak D call TRBD2 (5 bases). Per germline, CDR1 SGHTA and CDR2 FQGTGA. V lost 2 bases to trimming and J lost 5 bases, with 5 bases between them. The CDR3 is 12 residues long. This CDR3 reads CASSLEGDTQYF. For the CDR3, the DNA is TGTGCCAGCAGCTTAGAGGGAGATACGCAGTATTTT.

This rearrangement joins TRBV30 to TRBJ2-1; tentatively, D is TRBD2 (6 bases). The CDR3 loop spans 15 amino acids. Trimming stripped 4 bases from V and 0 bases from J, with 13 bases between. Germline loops: CDR1 GTSNPN, CDR2 SVGIG (reference sequence). The CDR3 bases are TGTGCCTGGACTGCAGCGGGTAGCTCCTACAATGAGCAGTTCTTC. Amino acid sequence: CAWTAAGSSYNEQFF.

Written as DNA, the CDR3 is TGCGCCAGCAGCCCCCTAAGCCTCCAGGAGGATAGCACAGATACGCAGTATTTT. This translates into CASSPLSLQEDSTDTQYF. The rearrangement uses TRBV4-1 and TRBJ2-3; D may be TRBD2 (5 bases). V was shortened by 4 bases and J by 0 bases, with 20 bases between the two germline ends. CDR3 length: 18 residues. Germline CDR1 and CDR2: MGHRA and YSYEKL.

This sequence joins TRBV30 and TRBJ1-1; D may be TRBD1 (6 bases). The CDR3 covers 12 residues. Deletions cut 5 bases from V and 4 bases from J, with 11 bases between. CDR1 GTSNPN and CDR2 SVGIG come from the germline V gene (reference sequence). In DNA form, the CDR3 reads TGTGCCTGGGCAGGGGTGGGCACTGAAGCTTTCTTT. Translated: CAWAGVGTEAFF.

The rearrangement uses TRBV15 and TRBJ1-1; TRBD1 matches 8 bases. The length of the CDR3 is 16 residues. The germline V gene encodes CDR1 LNHNV and CDR2 YYDKDF (reference sequence). After removal of 0 bases from V and 3 bases from J, the junction contained 6 bases not matched to a gene. CDR3 in amino acids: CATSRDRTGWDTEAFF. For the CDR3, the DNA is TGTGCCACCAGCAGAGACAGGACAGGGTGGGACACTGAAGCTTTCTTT.

This clone was counted a single time. The rearrangement joins TRBV5-1 to TRBJ1-4, with a weak D call TRBD1 (6 bases). Trimming cost V 5 bases and J 0 bases, with 14 bases left between them. This CDR3 region has 16 residues. The germline CDR1 and CDR2 sequences are SGHRS and YFSETQ. The CDR3 is CASSSGVGATNEKLFF. DNA of the CDR3: TGCGCCAGCAGTTCAGGGGTAGGAGCAACTAATGAAAAACTGTTTTTT.